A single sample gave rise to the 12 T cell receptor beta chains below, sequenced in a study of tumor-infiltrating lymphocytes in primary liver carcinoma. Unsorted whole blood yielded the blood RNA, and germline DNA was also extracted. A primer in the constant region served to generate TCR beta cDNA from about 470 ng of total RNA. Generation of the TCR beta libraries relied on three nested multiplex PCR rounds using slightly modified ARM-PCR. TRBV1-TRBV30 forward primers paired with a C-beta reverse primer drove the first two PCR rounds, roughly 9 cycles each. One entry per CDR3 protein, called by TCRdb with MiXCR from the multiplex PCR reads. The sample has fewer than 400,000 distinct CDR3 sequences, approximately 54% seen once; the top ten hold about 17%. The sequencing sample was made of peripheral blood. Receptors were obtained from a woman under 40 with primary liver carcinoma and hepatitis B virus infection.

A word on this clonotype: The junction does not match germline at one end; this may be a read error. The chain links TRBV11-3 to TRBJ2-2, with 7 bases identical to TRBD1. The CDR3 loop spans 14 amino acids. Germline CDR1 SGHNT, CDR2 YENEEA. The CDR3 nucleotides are TGTGTCAGCAGTCCAGAGGGGGCCCCCGGGGAGCTGTTTTTT. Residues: CVSSPEGAPGELFF.

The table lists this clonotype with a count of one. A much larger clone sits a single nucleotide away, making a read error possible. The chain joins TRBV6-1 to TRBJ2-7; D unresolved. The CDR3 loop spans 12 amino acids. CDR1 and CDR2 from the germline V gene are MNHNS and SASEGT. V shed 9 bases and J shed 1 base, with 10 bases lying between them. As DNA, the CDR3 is TGTGCCAGAAGTCTCAGTTCCTACGAGCAGTACTTC. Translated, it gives CARSLSSYEQYF.

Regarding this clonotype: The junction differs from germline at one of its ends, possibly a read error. The CDR3 bases are TGTGCCAGCAGCTTAGGGACAGGGGGGGCCTATGAGCGGTACTTC. As protein: CASSLGTGGAYERYF. The chain links TRBV11-2 to TRBJ2-7; the match to TRBD1 covers 10 bases. The CDR3 runs 15 residues. The V gene's germline CDR1 is SGHAT and CDR2 FQNNGV.

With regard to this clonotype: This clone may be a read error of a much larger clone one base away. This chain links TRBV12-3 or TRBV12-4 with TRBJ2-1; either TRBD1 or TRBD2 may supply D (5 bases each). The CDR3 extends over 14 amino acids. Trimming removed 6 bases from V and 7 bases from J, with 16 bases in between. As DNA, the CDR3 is TGTGCCAGCAGCCCGGGACCAGCGGAGAATGAGCAGTTCTTC. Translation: CASSPGPAENEQFF.

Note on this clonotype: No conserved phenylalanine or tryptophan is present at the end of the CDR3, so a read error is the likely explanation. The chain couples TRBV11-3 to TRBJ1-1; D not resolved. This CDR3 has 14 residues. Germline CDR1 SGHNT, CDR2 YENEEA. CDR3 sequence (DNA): TGTGCTAGCAGCTTAATACAGAGGAGCACTGAAGCTTTCATT. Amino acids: CASSLIQRSTEAFI.

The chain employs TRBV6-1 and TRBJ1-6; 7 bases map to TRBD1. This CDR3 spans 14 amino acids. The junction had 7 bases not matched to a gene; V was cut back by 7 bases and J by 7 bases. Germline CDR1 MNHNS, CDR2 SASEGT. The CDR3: CASIRDSGNSPLHF. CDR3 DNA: TGTGCCAGCATTCGGGACAGTGGAAATTCACCCCTCCACTTT.

The CDR3 DNA reads as TGTGCCGGCTGTTCCTCCCGAGGTGACACTGAAGCTTTCTTT. Protein sequence: CAGCSSRGDTEAFF. The chain couples TRBV11-2 to TRBJ1-1, with D unresolved. V lost 11 bases and J 3 bases, leaving 19 bases between the germline ends. Germline lookup yields CDR1 SGHAT and CDR2 FQNNGV. This CDR3 comprises 14 residues.

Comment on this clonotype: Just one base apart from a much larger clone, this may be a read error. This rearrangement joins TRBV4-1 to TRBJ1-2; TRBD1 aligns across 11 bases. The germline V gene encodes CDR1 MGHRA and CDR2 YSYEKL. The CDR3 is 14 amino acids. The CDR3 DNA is TGCACCAGCAGCCAGGGACAGGGGGTAAGGGGCTACACCTTC. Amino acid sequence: CTSSQGQGVRGYTF.

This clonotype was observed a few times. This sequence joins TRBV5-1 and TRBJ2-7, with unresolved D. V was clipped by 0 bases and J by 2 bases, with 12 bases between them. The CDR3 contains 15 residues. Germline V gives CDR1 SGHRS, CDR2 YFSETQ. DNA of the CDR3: TGCGCCAGCAGCTTGGAGGCTACTCCTACCTACGAGCAGTACTTC. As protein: CASSLEATPTYEQYF.

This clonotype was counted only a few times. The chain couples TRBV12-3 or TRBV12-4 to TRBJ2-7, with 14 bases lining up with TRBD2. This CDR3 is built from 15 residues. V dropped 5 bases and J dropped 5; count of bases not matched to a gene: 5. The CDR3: CASSQTSGRANEQYF. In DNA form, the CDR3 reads TGTGCCAGCAGTCAGACTAGCGGGAGGGCCAACGAGCAGTACTTC.

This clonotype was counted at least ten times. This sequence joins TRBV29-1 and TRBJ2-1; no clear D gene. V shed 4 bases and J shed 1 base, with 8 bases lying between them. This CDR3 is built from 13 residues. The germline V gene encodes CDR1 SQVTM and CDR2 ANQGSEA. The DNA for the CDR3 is TGCAGCGTTGTCGATCCATCCTACAATGAGCAGTTCTTC. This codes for CSVVDPSYNEQFF.

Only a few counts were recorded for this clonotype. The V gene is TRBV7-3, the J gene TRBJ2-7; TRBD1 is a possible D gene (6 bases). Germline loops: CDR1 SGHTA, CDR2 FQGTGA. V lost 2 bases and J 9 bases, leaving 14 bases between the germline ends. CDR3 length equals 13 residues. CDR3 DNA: TGTGCCAGCAGCTTAGCCTCGACAGGAATGCAGTACTTC. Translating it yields CASSLASTGMQYF.